This T cell receptor (beta chain) is drawn from a study of T-cell memory formation after mild COVID-19. This clonotype has just a few counts. TCRdb used MiXCR to reprocess the 5' RACE reads, holding one entry per CDR3 protein. Of about 130,000 distinct CDR3 sequences in the sample, approximately 6.2% are singletons; the top ten hold around 2%. This CDR3 region has 13 residues. Germline V gene data show CDR1 as SGHKS and CDR2 as YYEKEE (reference sequence). Trimming took off 4 bases at V and 4 bases at J, with 9 bases between the two ends. The TCR sequence derives from an adult woman who had mild COVID-19 (a few samples of this study predate the infection). Cell type and time point are not known. J is TRBJ1-3 and V is TRBV5-5; no reliable D call. The sample taken for sequencing was PBMCs or a T cell subset sorted from them (not recorded which). DNA for the CDR3: TGTGCCAGCAGCCCGGGCCGAGGAAACACCATATATTTT. Translated: CASSPGRGNTIYF.